What follows are 30 T cell receptor beta chains derived from one specimen sequenced in a study of blood T cell dynamics during melanoma immunotherapy. This table comes from immunoSEQ multiplex PCR, and its TCRdb copy is limited to in-frame clones, with some not included. Here the sample spans about 490 clones, 60% to 80% being singletons. Regarding time point: pre-treatment baseline. Sequencing was performed on central memory CD8+ T cells from blood, taken from a patient treated with checkpoint blockade. These receptors all come from a human donor with melanoma.

The V call is TRBV4-2, the J call TRBJ2-7, with 11 bases aligning to TRBD1. Per germline, CDR1 LGHNA and CDR2 YNFKEQ. The CDR3 consists of 15 residues. V dropped 5 bases and J dropped 7; count of bases not matched to a gene: 10. The CDR3 sequence: CASSWFGTGGYEQYF. The CDR3 nucleotides are TGTGCCAGCAGCTGGTTCGGGACAGGGGGATATGAGCAGTACTTC.

The rearrangement uses TRBV6-6 and TRBJ2-7; D not resolved. Trimming shortened V by 4 bases and J by 0 bases, and 13 bases separated the two germline ends. CDR1 is MNHNY, CDR2 SVGAGI, per germline (reference sequence). The length of the CDR3 is 15 residues. The chain's CDR3 is CASSFGLESSYEQYF. In DNA, the CDR3 is TGTGCCAGCAGTTTTGGGCTCGAAAGCTCCTACGAGCAGTACTTC.

The gene calls are TRBV7-2 and TRBJ2-1; 14 positions agree with TRBD2. The CDR3 length is 17 residues. Trimming took 1 base from V and 7 from J; bases not matched to a gene: 6. CDR1 is SGHTA and CDR2 is FQGNSA in the germline V gene. The DNA for the CDR3 is TGTGCCAGCAGCTTAGGGGGGACTAGCGGGAGAGGGAATGAGCAGTTCTTC. It codes for CASSLGGTSGRGNEQFF.

This chain uses TRBV27 with TRBJ2-5; D is unclear. Trimming took off 9 bases at V and 3 bases at J, with 11 bases between the two ends. The CDR3 is 12 residues long. Germline-derived CDR1 and CDR2 are MNHEY and SMNVEV (reference sequence). CDR3 loop: CASSDPKETQYF. In nucleotides, the CDR3 is TGTGCCAGTTCCGATCCCAAAGAGACCCAGTACTTC.

The chain recombines TRBV7-6 with TRBJ2-3, with D hard to call. This CDR3 is built from 13 residues. Looked up from germline, CDR1 is SGHVS and CDR2 is FNYEAQ. The ends were cut back, 1 base at V and 4 bases at J, with 6 bases in the middle. The CDR3 nucleotides read TGTGCCAGCAGCTTAGAGTCCGCAGATACGCAGTATTTT. Its protein is CASSLESADTQYF.

This rearrangement joins TRBV2 to TRBJ2-1, with 10 bases identical to TRBD2. The CDR3 consists of 15 residues. Germline V gene lookup returns CDR1 SNHLY and CDR2 FYNNEI. With 5 bases clipped from V and 8 bases from J, the junction kept 9 bases outside the gene matches. The CDR3 protein is CASSYSGRAIDEQFF. CDR3 sequence (DNA): TGTGCCAGCAGTTACAGCGGGAGGGCTATCGATGAGCAGTTCTTC.

This clone has only a few counts. This rearrangement joins TRBV6-1 to TRBJ1-1; D uncertain. V lost 11 bases to trimming and J lost 5 bases, with 12 bases between them. This CDR3 has 11 amino acids. Germline CDR1 and CDR2: MNHNS and SASEGT. The CDR3 is CAQSEGTEAFF. The CDR3 coding sequence is TGTGCCCAGAGCGAAGGTACTGAAGCTTTCTTT.

The chain combines TRBV10-2 with TRBJ2-2; D remains ambiguous. Germline V gene lookup returns CDR1 WSHSY and CDR2 SAAADI. This CDR3 contains 14 residues. V was trimmed by 3 bases and J by 2 bases, leaving 7 bases between them. DNA for the CDR3: TGCGCCAGCAGTGACCAACACAACACCGGGGAGCTGTTTTTT. The encoded protein is CASSDQHNTGELFF.

The V and J genes are TRBV15 and TRBJ1-2, with D uncertain. Germline V gene data show CDR1 as LNHNV and CDR2 as YYDKDF (reference sequence). Trimming pared 6 bases from V and 4 bases from J, leaving 12 bases between. The CDR3 covers 13 residues. The CDR3 DNA reads as TGTGCCACCAGGGAGGGCGTAGGCTATGGCTACACCTTC. It encodes CATREGVGYGYTF.

Here the CDR3 reads CSVEGDRGPVTEAFF. Written as DNA, the CDR3 is TGCAGCGTTGAAGGAGACAGGGGGCCGGTCACTGAAGCTTTCTTT. This chain joins TRBV29-1 and TRBJ1-1; 10 bases agree with TRBD1. The CDR3 consists of 15 residues. J gave up 4 bases and V 1 base, and 6 bases lay outside the gene matches. Germline V lookup: CDR1 SQVTM, CDR2 ANQGSEA.

The chain recombines TRBV9 with TRBJ2-2, with 9 bases lining up with TRBD1. V was clipped by 3 bases and J by 6 bases; unmatched bases: 6. The CDR3 has 15 amino acids. Germline lookup yields CDR1 SGDLS and CDR2 YYNGEE. In DNA form, the CDR3 reads TGTGCCAGCAGCGCTCTGGGACAGGGCTCCGGGGAGCTGTTTTTT. Protein: CASSALGQGSGELFF.

This chain joins TRBV6-1 and TRBJ2-7, with 12 bases identical to TRBD2. The V gene's germline CDR1 is MNHNS and CDR2 SASEGT. V shed 1 base and J 3 bases; nucleotides not matched to a gene: 1. The CDR3 extends over 15 amino acids. The CDR3 DNA sequence: TGTGCCAGCAGTGAAGGACTAGCGGGAGTCTACGAGCAGTACTTC. Translating gives CASSEGLAGVYEQYF.

This chain connects TRBV2 to TRBJ1-1; the D gene is possibly TRBD1 (5 bases). Trimming stripped 3 bases from V and 6 bases from J, with 14 bases between. Per the germline V gene, CDR1 is SNHLY and CDR2 is FYNNEI. This CDR3 has 14 amino acids. The CDR3 sequence is CASSEGFAGPEAFF. CDR3 DNA sequence: TGTGCCAGCAGTGAGGGTTTTGCAGGGCCTGAAGCTTTCTTT. Variable domain in full (rest from reference TRBV2 and TRBJ1-1): EPEVTQTPSHQVTQMGQEVILRCVPISNHLYFYWYRQILGQKVEFLVSFYNNEISEKSEIFDDQFSVERPDGSNFTLKIRSTKLEDSAMYFCASSEGFAGPEAFFGQGTRLTVV.

The chain links TRBV9 to TRBJ2-1, with 7 nucleotides matching TRBD2. The CDR3 runs to 15 residues. Losses at the gene ends were 0 bases for V and 5 bases for J; bases not matched to a gene: 5. Germline lookup yields CDR1 SGDLS and CDR2 YYNGEE. The CDR3: CASSVEGLKNNEQFF. CDR3 DNA sequence: TGTGCCAGCAGCGTAGAGGGACTAAAAAACAATGAGCAGTTCTTC.

This clone was seen just once. The chain couples TRBV14 to TRBJ2-5; no clear D. The CDR3 length is 17 residues. CDR1 SGHDN and CDR2 FVKESK come from the germline V gene. The V and J ends lost 2 bases and 2 bases respectively, with 18 bases between them. Written as DNA, the CDR3 is TGTGCCAGCAGCCAAACCAGCACAATAGCTCAACAAGAGACCCAGTACTTC. Its protein is CASSQTSTIAQQETQYF.

The genes are TRBV5-4 and TRBJ1-1; D remains ambiguous. The length of the CDR3 is 13 residues. V shed 6 bases and J shed 5 bases, with 14 bases lying between them. CDR1 is SGHNT, CDR2 YYREEE, per germline (reference sequence). In DNA form, the CDR3 reads TGTGCCAGCACATATGAACCTGGGACTGAAGCTTTCTTT. Encoded protein: CASTYEPGTEAFF.

The chain employs TRBV15 and TRBJ2-7; TRBD1 agrees at 8 bases. V shed 5 bases and J 0 bases; nucleotides not matched to a gene: 15. There are 18 residues in the CDR3. Germline V CDR1 and CDR2: LNHNV, YYDKDF (reference sequence). The CDR3 sequence: CATSHIYGTGETSYEQYF. The CDR3 region has the DNA TGTGCCACCAGCCACATCTACGGGACAGGTGAAACCTCCTACGAGCAGTACTTC.

V is TRBV7-6 and J is TRBJ2-1; D might be TRBD1 or TRBD2, each matching 5 bases. This CDR3 is 17 amino acids long. Trimming removed 0 bases from V and 2 bases from J, with 14 bases in between. CDR1 is SGHVS, CDR2 FNYEAQ, per germline. The CDR3 DNA reads as TGTGCCAGCAGCTTAGCTGGGACGGAGCTCACCTACAATGAGCAGTTCTTC. This codes for CASSLAGTELTYNEQFF.

V gene TRBV6-4 combines with J gene TRBJ2-2; D is undetermined. V lost 6 bases, J lost 0 bases, and 5 bases lay in between. The CDR3 runs 13 residues. Germline CDR1 and CDR2: MRHNA and SNTAGT. The CDR3 sequence is CASSQTNTGELFF. The CDR3 DNA reads as TGTGCCAGCAGCCAAACGAACACCGGGGAGCTGTTTTTT.

This chain uses TRBV6-4 with TRBJ1-5; the D is unclear. Germline V lookup: CDR1 MRHNA, CDR2 SNTAGT. The CDR3 extends over 13 amino acids. Trimming left V 9 bases short and J 0 bases short, with 9 bases between. The CDR3 loop reads CASSTDSNQPQHF. The CDR3 DNA reads as TGTGCCAGTTCTACAGATAGCAATCAGCCCCAGCATTTT.

This rearrangement joins TRBV6-1 to TRBJ1-2; TRBD1 aligns across 11 bases. The CDR3 is 14 amino acids. The germline CDR1 and CDR2 sequences are MNHNS and SASEGT. Germline trimming cut 4 bases from V and 4 bases from J; bases unmatched to any gene: 2. Written as DNA, the CDR3 is TGTGCCAGCAGTGGAGGGACAGGGGGCTATGGCTACACCTTC. Its protein product is CASSGGTGGYGYTF.

The genes are TRBV27 and TRBJ2-1, with TRBD2 identical over 8 bases. J lost 1 base, V lost 0 bases, and 2 bases had no gene match. The CDR3 runs 16 residues. Per germline, CDR1 MNHEY and CDR2 SMNVEV (reference sequence). In nucleotides, the CDR3 is TGTGCCAGCAGTTTATCGACGGGAGGGTCCTACAATGAGCAGTTCTTC. Translated: CASSLSTGGSYNEQFF.

This chain uses TRBV15 with TRBJ2-4; 10 positions match TRBD2. The trim removed 1 base at V and 6 bases at J, leaving 9 bases unmatched. The germline gives CDR1 LNHNV, CDR2 YYDKDF (reference sequence). This CDR3 region has 17 residues. The CDR3 is CATSRGLPSGRGNIQYF. The CDR3 nucleotides are TGTGCCACCAGCAGAGGTCTCCCTAGCGGGAGAGGAAACATTCAGTACTTC.

V is TRBV19 and J is TRBJ2-7, with TRBD2 identical over 10 bases. Per germline, CDR1 LNHDA and CDR2 SQIVND (reference sequence). There are 17 residues in the CDR3. Losses at the gene ends were 1 base for V and 6 bases for J; bases not matched to a gene: 12. The CDR3 DNA follows: TGTGCCAGTAGTATAGGAGCGGCGAGGCTAGCGGGAGTCGAGCAGTACTTC. It specifies CASSIGAARLAGVEQYF.

The chain employs TRBV4-2 and TRBJ2-1; 8 nucleotides line up with TRBD2. The CDR3 has 15 amino acids. The V segment lost 1 base and the J segment 3 bases; nucleotides outside the gene matches: 2. Germline V lookup: CDR1 LGHNA, CDR2 YNFKEQ. CDR3 bases: TGTGCCAGCAGCCAAGGCGGGGGGAGCTACAATGAGCAGTTCTTC. It specifies CASSQGGGSYNEQFF.

The chain uses TRBV14 and TRBJ2-1, with D unresolved. There are 13 residues in the CDR3. V lost 4 bases and J 6 bases, leaving 10 bases between the germline ends. CDR1 and CDR2 from the germline V gene are SGHDN and FVKESK. The CDR3 loop is CASSPRLINEQFF. The CDR3 bases are TGTGCCAGCAGCCCCCGACTGATCAATGAGCAGTTCTTC.

The rearrangement uses TRBV27 and TRBJ1-1, with D unclear. The CDR3 has 12 residues. Germline V gene lookup returns CDR1 MNHEY and CDR2 SMNVEV (reference sequence). Trimming left V 3 bases short and J 7 bases short, with 9 bases between. CDR3 protein: CASSFAGGEAFF. DNA for the CDR3: TGTGCCAGCAGTTTCGCGGGAGGTGAAGCTTTCTTT.

The chain recombines TRBV10-1 with TRBJ2-6, with 10 positions matching TRBD2. The CDR3 length is 17 residues. V lost 3 bases and J lost 3; bases outside the gene matches: 5. The germline gives CDR1 WNHNN, CDR2 SYGVQD (reference sequence). CDR3 sequence reads: CASSEGLAGVGANVLTF. CDR3 nucleotide sequence: TGCGCCAGCAGTGAAGGGCTAGCGGGAGTTGGGGCCAACGTCCTGACTTTC.

The chain employs TRBV5-1 and TRBJ2-5; TRBD1 matches at 10 bases. CDR3 length equals 15 residues. The J segment lost 6 bases and the V segment lost 3 bases, leaving 8 bases of the junction unmatched. Germline V gives CDR1 SGHRS, CDR2 YFSETQ. In nucleotides, the CDR3 is TGCGCCAGCAGCTGGGAACCGGGACAGGGGAAGACCCAGTACTTC. The encoded protein is CASSWEPGQGKTQYF.

This clone rates as hyperexpanded. This chain uses TRBV9 with TRBJ1-1; D might be TRBD1 (6 bases). The CDR3 spans 16 residues. Germline V lookup: CDR1 SGDLS, CDR2 YYNGEE. Between the trimmed V and J ends, which lost 3 bases and 3 bases, there was a span of 18 bases. CDR3 sequence reads: CASSAGNTGFDTEAFF. The CDR3 coding sequence is TGTGCCAGCAGCGCAGGTAATACAGGGTTCGACACTGAAGCTTTCTTT.